These T cell receptor beta chains were read from a single sample in a study of T cell responses to AZD1222 COVID-19 vaccine. Sequenced by immunoSEQ multiplex PCR; TCRdb stores in-frame clones only, minus some. This sample has roughly 150,000 clones, with about 89% found just once. The sequencing here drew on peripheral blood, taken 28 days after the second AZD1222 dose. These receptors were obtained from an adult who received the AZD1222 COVID-19 vaccine. CDR3s include the opening cysteine and the closing phenylalanine or tryptophan. A D gene is named only where the DNA matches it firmly. Some rows mark clone size as missing; the rest say once, few, many or name a class of expanded clone.

DNA: TGTGCCATCAGCGGGGGTTCTGGAAACACCATATATTTT
CDR3: CAISGGSGNTIYF
D: NA
V: TRBV10-3
size: once
J: TRBJ1-3

DNA: TGTGCCAGTAGTATCGTCCAGGGGGGTGGCCAGCCCCAGCATTTT
CDR3: CASSIVQGGGQPQHF
D: TRBD1
V: TRBV19
size: NA
J: TRBJ1-5

DNA: TGTGCCAGCAGCGACACAGGTATGATTCAGCCCCAGCATTTT
CDR3: CASSDTGMIQPQHF
D: NA
V: TRBV2
size: NA
J: TRBJ1-5

DNA: TGTGCCAGCAGCCCGGGCGGGAGTGAGCAGTTCTTC
CDR3: CASSPGGSEQFF
D: TRBD2
V: TRBV7-3
size: NA
J: TRBJ2-1

DNA: TGTGCCAGCAGTGTTAGAGCCAGCACAGATACGCAGTATTTT
CDR3: CASSVRASTDTQYF
D: NA
V: TRBV25-1
size: once
J: TRBJ2-3

DNA: TGCGCCAGCAGCCAGATACAGGGCGGTAATGAAAAACTGTTTTTT
CDR3: CASSQIQGGNEKLFF
D: NA
V: TRBV4-3
size: NA
J: TRBJ1-4

DNA: TGTGCCAGCAACCTTCAGCTGAACACTGAAGCTTTCTTT
CDR3: CASNLQLNTEAFF
D: NA
V: TRBV7-2
size: NA
J: TRBJ1-1

DNA: TGTGCCAGCAGTTCTACAGGGGCTAATTCACCCCTCCACTTT
CDR3: CASSSTGANSPLHF
D: TRBD1
V: TRBV6-5
size: NA
J: TRBJ1-6

DNA: TGTGCCAGCAGCGAGCGGGGGGTAAATCAGCCCCAGCATTTT
CDR3: CASSERGVNQPQHF
D: NA
V: TRBV21-1
size: NA
J: TRBJ1-5

DNA: TGTGCCAGCAGCCTCAGACTAGCGGACACCTACAATGAGCAGTTCTTC
CDR3: CASSLRLADTYNEQFF
D: TRBD2
V: TRBV27
size: NA
J: TRBJ2-1

DNA: TGTGCCAGCGGGACAGGGTCATCACCCCTCCACTTT
CDR3: CASGTGSSPLHF
D: TRBD1
V: TRBV3-1/TRBV3-2
size: NA
J: TRBJ1-6

DNA: TGTGCCAGCAGTCGCTTTGGGACTAGTCACAATGAGCAGTTCTTC
CDR3: CASSRFGTSHNEQFF
D: TRBD2
V: TRBV27
size: few
J: TRBJ2-1

DNA: TGTGCCAGCAGCTTACCTAGCGTGGCCGGGGAGCTGTTTTTT
CDR3: CASSLPSVAGELFF
D: NA
V: TRBV5-4
size: once
J: TRBJ2-2

DNA: TGTGCCAGCAGCTTAATGGCAGGGGGGTACACTGAAGCTTTCTTT
CDR3: CASSLMAGGYTEAFF
D: TRBD1
V: TRBV7-9
size: NA
J: TRBJ1-1

DNA: TGTGCCAGCAGTCCCCGGGTGACAGTTCAGCCCCAGCATTTT
CDR3: CASSPRVTVQPQHF
D: NA
V: TRBV28
size: NA
J: TRBJ1-5

DNA: TGCAGTGCCCACCGGGGGGGCGAGCAGTACTTC
CDR3: CSAHRGGEQYF
D: TRBD2
V: TRBV20-1
size: once
J: TRBJ2-7

DNA: TGTGCCAGCAGCCCGAGGGGGACAGGGCGACAAACCGGGGAGCTGTTTTTT
CDR3: CASSPRGTGRQTGELFF
D: TRBD1
V: TRBV7-6
size: NA
J: TRBJ2-2

DNA: TGTGCCAGCAGTTTATTTGGGGGGGAGCCCCAGCATTTT
CDR3: CASSLFGGEPQHF
D: NA
V: TRBV27
size: NA
J: TRBJ1-5

DNA: TGTGCCAGTATTTGGGCCCCGAACACTGAAGCTTTCTTT
CDR3: CASIWAPNTEAFF
D: NA
V: TRBV19
size: NA
J: TRBJ1-1

DNA: TGTGCCAGCAGCCAAGAGGGTCTAGCGGGGGCCGGAGAGACCCAGTACTTC
CDR3: CASSQEGLAGAGETQYF
D: TRBD2
V: TRBV3-1/TRBV3-2
size: NA
J: TRBJ2-5

DNA: TGTGCCAGCAGCGTAACTTGGGACAGGAGCGCCTACGAGCAGTACTTC
CDR3: CASSVTWDRSAYEQYF
D: TRBD1
V: TRBV9
size: once
J: TRBJ2-7

DNA: TGTGCCAGCGCCCAGGGGAACACCGGGGAGCTGTTTTTT
CDR3: CASAQGNTGELFF
D: NA
V: TRBV11-3
size: NA
J: TRBJ2-2

DNA: TGTGCCAGCAGCCCAGGGGACCGGGACAGGGCGGTTGAAGCTTTCTTT
CDR3: CASSPGDRDRAVEAFF
D: TRBD1
V: TRBV5-4
size: NA
J: TRBJ1-1

DNA: TGTGCCAGCAGTGAGGGATGGTCTGAAGCTTTCTTT
CDR3: CASSEGWSEAFF
D: NA
V: TRBV6-1
size: NA
J: TRBJ1-1

DNA: TGTGCCAGCAGTTCCCCGCGGACTAGCGGTGCCTACGAGCAGTACTTC
CDR3: CASSSPRTSGAYEQYF
D: TRBD2
V: TRBV27
size: NA
J: TRBJ2-7